Below, 28 T cell receptor beta chains from the same sample are listed, as sequenced in a study of blood T cell repertoires in COVID-19. This table comes from immunoSEQ multiplex PCR, and its TCRdb copy is limited to in-frame clones, with some not included. The table has about 110,000 clones, about 85% seen once; the top ten hold just over 5.5%. Sequencing used peripheral blood. The source is a woman aged 60 to 75 with COVID-19, enrolled during active disease.

V and J are TRBV10-3 and TRBJ1-5; D not certain. The length of the CDR3 is 14 residues. Germline CDR1 reads ENHRY; CDR2 reads SYGVKD. The V end lost 3 bases, the J end lost 2 bases, and 8 bases lay between the germline ends. DNA for the CDR3: TGTGCCATCAGTGACCCGGAGGGCAATCAGCCCCAGCATTTT. It encodes CAISDPEGNQPQHF.

This sequence joins TRBV9 and TRBJ1-2, with TRBD1 as a possible D gene (5 bases). V was shortened by 4 bases and J by 5 bases, with 9 bases between the two germline ends. The length of the CDR3 is 12 residues. Per germline, CDR1 SGDLS and CDR2 YYNGEE. The CDR3 here is CASSPRQYGYTF. In DNA, the CDR3 is TGTGCCAGCAGCCCCCGACAGTATGGCTACACCTTC.

In DNA, the CDR3 is TGTGCCAGCAGCTTGCCAGGGGGTGAGACAGATACGCAGTATTTT. This encodes CASSLPGGETDTQYF. V usage is TRBV5-4 and J usage is TRBJ2-3, with 7 bases that match TRBD1. J gave up 3 bases and V 1 base, and 5 bases lay outside the gene matches. The germline gives CDR1 SGHNT, CDR2 YYREEE (reference sequence). CDR3 length equals 15 residues. Full variable domain (missing parts from reference TRBV5-4 and TRBJ2-3): ETGVTQSPTHLIKTRGQQVTLRCSSQSGHNTVSWYQQALGQGPQFIFQYYREEENGRGNFPPRFSGLQFPNYSSELNVNALELDDSALYLCASSLPGGETDTQYFGPGTRLTVL.

This clone was seen once. This chain links TRBV30 with TRBJ1-5; 8 bases line up with TRBD1. This CDR3 spans 16 amino acids. Germline V lookup: CDR1 GTSNPN, CDR2 SVGIG (reference sequence). V was clipped by 1 base and J by 5 bases; unmatched bases: 10. For the CDR3, the DNA is TGTGCCTGGAGTGACCCCATGACAGGGGATGATCAGCCCCAGCATTTT. Translated: CAWSDPMTGDDQPQHF.

This clone appeared a few times. The chain employs TRBV7-6 and TRBJ2-5; D perhaps matches TRBD1 (6 bases). CDR1 SGHVS and CDR2 FNYEAQ come from the germline V gene. V was trimmed by 5 bases and J by 2 bases, leaving 9 bases between them. The CDR3 loop spans 13 amino acids. CDR3 DNA: TGTGCCAGCAGCCTGGACAGACAAGAGACCCAGTACTTC. Translated, it gives CASSLDRQETQYF. The full variable domain, with the rest looked up from reference TRBV7-6 and TRBJ2-5, is GAGVSQSPRYKVTKRGQDVALRCDPISGHVSLYWYRQALGQGPEFLTYFNYEAQQDKSGLPNDRFSAERPEGSISTLTIQRTEQRDSAMYRCASSLDRQETQYFGPGTRLLVL.

The sample holds one count of this clone. The chain uses TRBV29-1 and TRBJ1-1; D perhaps matches TRBD1 (5 bases). V lost 7 bases, J lost 1 base, and 7 bases lay in between. The CDR3 spans 11 residues. Germline values: CDR1 SQVTM, CDR2 ANQGSEA. For the CDR3, the DNA is TGCAGCGGTGGACAGAACACTGAAGCTTTCTTT. It yields the protein CSGGQNTEAFF.

The chain carries TRBV6-5 and TRBJ1-1; D gene unclear. CDR3 length: 15 residues. The V gene lost 0 bases and the J gene lost 0 bases, with 8 bases spanning the gap. Germline CDR1 and CDR2: MNHEY and SVGAGI. The chain's CDR3 is CASSYSRFMNTEAFF. CDR3 in DNA: TGTGCCAGCAGTTACTCGAGATTTATGAACACTGAAGCTTTCTTT.

This sequence joins TRBV19 and TRBJ2-1; D unresolved. This CDR3 has 14 amino acids. Trimming cost V 3 bases and J 0 bases, with 6 bases left between them. CDR1 and CDR2 (germline): LNHDA, SQIVND (reference sequence). CDR3 bases: TGTGCCAGTAGTATCCCTAGCTCCTACAATGAGCAGTTCTTC. It yields the protein CASSIPSSYNEQFF.

The genes are TRBV5-1 and TRBJ2-1, with a possible D match to TRBD1 (5 bases). V lost 0 bases to trimming and J lost 0 bases, with 10 bases between them. This CDR3 is built from 16 residues. Germline V gene data show CDR1 as SGHRS and CDR2 as YFSETQ. The CDR3 DNA is TGCGCCAGCAGCTTGGTCTCCGACAGCTCCTACAATGAGCAGTTCTTC. It specifies CASSLVSDSSYNEQFF.

The CDR3 loop reads CASSPDLGEHEKLFF. DNA for the CDR3: TGTGCCAGCTCACCCGATCTGGGAGAGCATGAAAAACTGTTTTTT. The chain links TRBV18 to TRBJ1-4; no definite D call. The CDR3 spans 15 residues. Germline CDR1 KGHSH, CDR2 LQKENI. V was trimmed by 3 bases and J by 6 bases, leaving 14 bases between them.

The genes are TRBV19 and TRBJ2-1; 10 bases map to TRBD1. This CDR3 is 15 amino acids long. Per the germline V gene, CDR1 is LNHDA and CDR2 is SQIVND (reference sequence). Trimming cost V 7 bases and J 8 bases; bases outside gene matches: 11. CDR3 in amino acids: CASNRDRGLSDEQFF. Written as DNA, the CDR3 is TGTGCCAGTAATAGAGACAGGGGGCTTTCGGATGAGCAGTTCTTC.

V gene TRBV25-1 combines with J gene TRBJ1-1; D not certain. Deletions cut 5 bases from V and 0 bases from J, with 13 bases between. CDR3 size: 15 residues. Looked up from germline, CDR1 is MGHDK and CDR2 is SYGVNS. The chain's CDR3 is CASSPTATLNTEAFF. Written as DNA, the CDR3 is TGTGCCAGCAGTCCTACGGCGACACTGAACACTGAAGCTTTCTTT.

This chain connects TRBV4-2 to TRBJ1-5; D not resolved. This CDR3 contains 13 residues. Trimming left V 2 bases short and J 6 bases short, with 8 bases between. CDR1 is LGHNA, CDR2 YNFKEQ, per germline. This chain's CDR3 is CASSQLRGQPQHF. The CDR3 region has the DNA TGTGCCAGCAGCCAATTAAGAGGTCAGCCCCAGCATTTT.

The V call is TRBV12-3 or TRBV12-4, the J call TRBJ2-7; D perhaps matches TRBD1 (5 bases). CDR3 length: 12 residues. Trimming left V 0 bases short and J 6 bases short, with 6 bases between. CDR3 coding DNA: TGTGCCAGCAGTTTAGCCAGGGCCGAGCAGTACTTC. Translated, it gives CASSLARAEQYF.

The chain has TRBV18 and TRBJ1-1, with D unclear. Between the trimmed V and J ends, which lost 4 bases and 3 bases, there was a span of 15 bases. The CDR3 is 15 residues long. In germline, CDR1 is KGHSH, CDR2 LQKENI. This CDR3 reads CASSLRESLHTEAFF. The DNA of the CDR3 is TGTGCCAGCTCACTCCGGGAAAGCCTACACACTGAAGCTTTCTTT.

The V gene is TRBV12-3 or TRBV12-4, the J gene TRBJ2-7, with a possible D match to TRBD2 (6 bases). Trimming removed 5 bases at V and 3 bases at J, with 8 bases between. The CDR3 totals 12 residues. The CDR3 loop reads CASSRGNYEQYF. CDR3 sequence (DNA): TGTGCCAGCAGTCGGGGGAACTACGAGCAGTACTTC.

The V and J genes are TRBV7-8 and TRBJ1-6; 8 bases agree with TRBD1. J was trimmed by 7 bases and V by 6 bases; bases with no gene match: 11. The V gene's germline CDR1 is SGHVS and CDR2 FQNEAQ. The length of the CDR3 is 16 residues. The CDR3 DNA reads as TGTGCCAGCAGTTACGGACAGGGTTATAGGAATTCACCCCTCCACTTT. Amino acid sequence: CASSYGQGYRNSPLHF.

The chain couples TRBV7-9 to TRBJ1-2, with 8 bases identical to TRBD1. Germline V gene data show CDR1 as SEHNR and CDR2 as FQNEAQ (reference sequence). V lost 5 bases and J lost 7; bases outside the gene matches: 6. The CDR3 has 13 amino acids. The CDR3 protein is CASSTGQGGGYTF. The CDR3 coding sequence is TGTGCCAGCAGCACCGGACAGGGCGGTGGCTACACCTTC.

The chain combines TRBV28 with TRBJ1-2, with 10 bases aligning to TRBD1. There are 11 residues in the CDR3. Looked up from germline, CDR1 is MDHEN and CDR2 is SYDVKM. V shed 6 bases, J shed 8 bases, and the junction held 0 bases outside the gene matches. The CDR3 protein is CASRTGGGYTF. Here the CDR3 DNA reads TGTGCCAGCAGGACAGGGGGCGGCTACACCTTC.

This clone showed up just a few times. The chain combines TRBV6-2 or TRBV6-3 with TRBJ1-1, with TRBD1 matching over 9 bases. CDR1 and CDR2 (germline): MNHEY, SVGEGT. V shed 3 bases and J 8 bases; nucleotides not matched to a gene: 7. This CDR3 contains 14 residues. The CDR3 nucleotides are TGTGCCAGCAGTTATTTGGACAGGGGTGTCGAAGCTTTCTTT. Translated: CASSYLDRGVEAFF.

The chain has TRBV4-1 and TRBJ1-2; 11 bases are shared with TRBD1. CDR3 length equals 18 residues. J lost 0 bases, V lost 1 base, and 7 bases had no gene match. CDR1 is MGHRA, CDR2 YSYEKL, per germline. The CDR3 nucleotides are TGCGCCAGCAGCCAAGTTTTTAGGACAGGGGGCCCTAACTATGGCTACACCTTC. It encodes CASSQVFRTGGPNYGYTF.

V and J are TRBV6-5 and TRBJ2-7; 10 bases are shared with TRBD1. CDR3 length equals 13 residues. Germline trimming cut 5 bases from V and 4 bases from J; bases unmatched to any gene: 2. CDR1 and CDR2 from the germline V gene are MNHEY and SVGAGI. The CDR3 sequence: CASSRDRGYEQYF. DNA for the CDR3: TGTGCCAGCAGTCGGGACAGGGGATACGAGCAGTACTTC.

The rearrangement joins TRBV6-1 to TRBJ1-2, with D uncertain. The CDR3 has 14 residues. Germline V gene data show CDR1 as MNHNS and CDR2 as SASEGT. The V end was cut by 0 bases, the J end by 2 bases, with 7 bases between. CDR3 bases: TGTGCCAGCAGTGAAGCGCTTCAGAACTATGGCTACACCTTC. Translated, it gives CASSEALQNYGYTF.

DNA of the CDR3: TGTGCCAGCAGTGAACGGCTAGCGGGGCTCGAGACCCAGTACTTC. This encodes CASSERLAGLETQYF. The rearrangement uses TRBV2 and TRBJ2-5, with TRBD2 matching over 9 bases. V gave up 2 bases and J gave up 5 bases; unmatched junction bases: 6. Germline assignment: CDR1 SNHLY and CDR2 FYNNEI. The CDR3 length is 15 residues.

V gene TRBV5-1 combines with J gene TRBJ2-7; 8 bases agree with TRBD1. The V gene end was trimmed by 0 bases and the J gene end by 5 bases; junction bases not matched to a gene: 7. The germline gives CDR1 SGHRS, CDR2 YFSETQ. There are 15 residues in the CDR3. DNA for the CDR3: TGCGCCAGCAGCTTGGGCCCCAGGGGGCGTAACGAGCAGTACTTC. This sequence encodes CASSLGPRGRNEQYF.

V is TRBV3-1 (or the pseudogene TRBV3-2) and J is TRBJ2-7; D not certain. The CDR3 length is 13 residues. From germline, CDR1 is LGHDT and CDR2 YNNKEL (reference sequence). The ends were cut back, 1 base at V and 4 bases at J, with 8 bases in the middle. CDR3 sequence (DNA): TGTGCCAGCAGCCAAGCCCTAGTGTACGAGCAGTACTTC. Translating gives CASSQALVYEQYF.

With regard to this clone: Other DNA sequences of this sample code for an identical CDR3. The CDR3 DNA sequence: TGTGCCAGCAGCTTAGAAGGGGGCGGTCAGCCCCAGCATTTT. Its protein product is CASSLEGGGQPQHF. This rearrangement joins TRBV5-5 to TRBJ1-5; 7 bases agree with TRBD1. Per germline, CDR1 SGHKS and CDR2 YYEKEE (reference sequence). This CDR3 has 14 residues. V gave up 2 bases and J gave up 6 bases; unmatched junction bases: 5.

The chain recombines TRBV6-5 with TRBJ1-2; a possible D gene is TRBD1 (5 bases). The CDR3 sequence is 13 residues long. Trimming pared 6 bases from V and 4 bases from J, leaving 12 bases between. CDR1 is MNHEY and CDR2 is SVGAGI in the germline V gene. This chain's CDR3 is CASRPGHGYGYTF. CDR3 coding DNA: TGTGCCAGCAGGCCAGGGCATGGCTATGGCTACACCTTC.